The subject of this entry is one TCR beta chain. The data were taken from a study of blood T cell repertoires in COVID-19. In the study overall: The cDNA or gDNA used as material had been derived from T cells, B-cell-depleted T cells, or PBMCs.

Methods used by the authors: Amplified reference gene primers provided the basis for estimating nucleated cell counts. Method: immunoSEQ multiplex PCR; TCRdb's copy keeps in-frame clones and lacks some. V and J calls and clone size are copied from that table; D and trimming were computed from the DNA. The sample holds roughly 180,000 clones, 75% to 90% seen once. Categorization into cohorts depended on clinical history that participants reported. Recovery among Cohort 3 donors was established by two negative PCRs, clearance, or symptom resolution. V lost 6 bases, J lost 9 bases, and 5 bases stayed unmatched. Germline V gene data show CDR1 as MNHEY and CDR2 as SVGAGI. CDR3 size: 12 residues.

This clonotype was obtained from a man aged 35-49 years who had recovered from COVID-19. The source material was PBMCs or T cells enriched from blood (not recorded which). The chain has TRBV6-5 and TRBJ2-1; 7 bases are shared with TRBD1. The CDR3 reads CASSRQGSEQFF. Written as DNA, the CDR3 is TGTGCCAGCAGCCGACAGGGATCTGAGCAGTTCTTC.